What follows are 23 T cell receptor beta chains derived from one specimen sequenced in a study of radiation and T cells in renal cell carcinoma. Method: immunoSEQ multiplex PCR; TCRdb's copy keeps in-frame clones and lacks some. The sample records some 120,000 clones, roughly four fifths being singletons. Time point here: blood 2 weeks post-SBRT. Treatment defined: 15 Gy SBRT to primary tumor, nephrectomy 4 weeks later. Sequenced here: blood, sampled from a patient whose treatment included radiotherapy and nephrectomy. These receptors were taken from a woman aged 55-69 years with renal cell carcinoma.

V usage is TRBV5-1 and J usage is TRBJ1-3, with D hard to call. The length of the CDR3 is 15 residues. The V end was cut by 4 bases, the J end by 3 bases, with 14 bases between. Germline CDR1 and CDR2: SGHRS and YFSETQ. The CDR3 here is CASSASGVSGNTIYF. CDR3 coding DNA: TGCGCCAGCAGCGCTAGTGGGGTCAGTGGAAACACCATATATTTT. The variable domain in full, with the rest retrieved from reference TRBV5-1 and TRBJ1-3, is KAGVTQTPRYLIKTRGQQVTLSCSPISGHRSVSWYQQTPGQGLQFLFEYFSETQRNKGNFPGRFSGRQFSNSRSEMNVSTLELGDSALYLCASSASGVSGNTIYFGEGSWLTVV.

The gene calls are TRBV6-6 and TRBJ1-3; D not certain. CDR3 length: 15 amino acids. The germline CDR1 and CDR2 sequences are MNHNY and SVGAGI (reference sequence). V was clipped by 0 bases and J by 0 bases, with 6 bases between them. This CDR3 is CASSYSEVSGNTIYF. The CDR3 region has the DNA TGTGCCAGCAGTTACTCTGAGGTCTCTGGAAACACCATATATTTT.

The chain couples TRBV5-1 to TRBJ1-4; no clear D gene. The V end lost 3 bases, the J end lost 4 bases, and 10 bases lay between the germline ends. The germline gives CDR1 SGHRS, CDR2 YFSETQ. The CDR3 sequence is 14 residues long. This CDR3 is CASSSTQINEKLFF. CDR3 DNA sequence: TGCGCCAGCAGCTCGACACAAATTAATGAAAAACTGTTTTTT.

The chain has TRBV2 and TRBJ2-7; D is undetermined. Deletions cut 5 bases from V and 3 bases from J, with 14 bases between. The germline V gene has CDR1 SNHLY and CDR2 FYNNEI. The CDR3 totals 14 residues. The CDR3 loop is CASSYSAGVYEQYF. As DNA, the CDR3 is TGTGCCAGCAGTTACTCGGCCGGAGTCTACGAGCAGTACTTC.

Only one count was recorded for this clone. This chain joins TRBV28 and TRBJ2-2; 7 nucleotides align to TRBD1. This CDR3 is 18 amino acids long. With 1 base clipped from V and 0 bases from J, the junction kept 8 bases outside the gene matches. Looked up from germline, CDR1 is MDHEN and CDR2 is SYDVKM. The CDR3 DNA is TGTGCCAGCAGTTTATTCACAGGGGATACCACGAACACCGGGGAGCTGTTTTTT. This gives the protein CASSLFTGDTTNTGELFF.

V usage is TRBV21-1 and J usage is TRBJ2-1; no check of the table's D call, TRBD1, against the DNA was made. TRBV21-1 is tagged as a pseudogene. CDR3 length: 16 residues. The CDR3 bases are TGTGCCAGCGGACCACCGGGACAGGGGGCCTACAATGAGCAGTTCTTC. Translated, it gives CASGPPGQGAYNEQFF.

The genes are TRBV7-2 and TRBJ1-2; tentatively, D is TRBD1 (6 bases). Germline V gene sequence: CDR1 SGHTA, CDR2 FQGNSA. Between the trimmed V and J ends, which lost 3 bases and 7 bases, there was a span of 15 bases. The CDR3 is made up of 14 amino acids. The DNA of the CDR3 is TGTGCCAGCAGCTTTTTCCAGGGGCCGGGTGGCTACACCTTC. It encodes CASSFFQGPGGYTF.

The chain recombines TRBV6-1 with TRBJ2-7; weak D call: TRBD1 (6 bases). V gave up 4 bases and J gave up 4 bases, with 8 bases separating them. Germline V gene data show CDR1 as MNHNS and CDR2 as SASEGT. The CDR3 is 12 amino acids. The CDR3 DNA is TGTGCCAGCAGTGCGCAGGGGTACGAGCAGTACTTC. Its protein is CASSAQGYEQYF.

The chain uses TRBV13 and TRBJ1-3; 7 bases match TRBD1. J gave up 4 bases and V 7 bases, and 13 bases lay outside the gene matches. CDR1 is PRHDT and CDR2 is FYEKMQ in the germline V gene (reference sequence). CDR3 length: 16 residues. DNA of the CDR3: TGTGCCAGCATGAGGGGGCAGAGTGTGACGGGAAACACCATATATTTT. It is translated as CASMRGQSVTGNTIYF.

This rearrangement joins TRBV28 to TRBJ1-2; a possible D gene is TRBD1 (6 bases). V lost 8 bases and J 4 bases, leaving 26 bases between the germline ends. This CDR3 is built from 17 residues. Germline V gene lookup returns CDR1 MDHEN and CDR2 SYDVKM. CDR3 sequence (DNA): TGTGCCAGCTTCGGCGGGTGGGGGTTGGACAGAGCCTATGGCTACACCTTC. Its translation: CASFGGWGLDRAYGYTF.

J is TRBJ1-5 and V is TRBV27; D unclear. Germline lookup yields CDR1 MNHEY and CDR2 SMNVEV (reference sequence). The CDR3 covers 13 residues. V was clipped by 7 bases and J by 6 bases, with 13 bases between them. The CDR3 coding sequence is TGTGCCAGCACCTGGACCGCGGGTCAGCCCCAGCATTTT. As protein: CASTWTAGQPQHF.

The rearrangement joins TRBV19 to TRBJ1-5; D perhaps matches TRBD1 (6 bases). Trimming took 4 bases from V and 7 from J, leaving 17 bases between them. CDR1 and CDR2 (germline): LNHDA, SQIVND (reference sequence). The CDR3 runs to 15 residues. The CDR3 here is CASSTVAGARQPQHF. The CDR3 bases are TGTGCCAGTAGTACCGTTGCGGGGGCCAGGCAGCCCCAGCATTTT.

This clone was seen once. V and J are TRBV2 and TRBJ2-7; the D is unclear. CDR3 length: 15 amino acids. V lost 5 bases, J lost 0 bases, and 14 bases lay in between. Germline V lookup: CDR1 SNHLY, CDR2 FYNNEI. CDR3 nucleotides: TGTGCCAGCAGTATTGATAGGGTAAACTCCTACGAGCAGTACTTC. The encoded protein is CASSIDRVNSYEQYF.

The rearrangement joins TRBV20-1 to TRBJ2-2; D remains ambiguous. Germline assignment: CDR1 DFQATT and CDR2 SNEGSKA (reference sequence). This CDR3 contains 10 residues. CDR3 sequence: CSPRTGELFF. The CDR3 DNA follows: TGCAGCCCTCGCACCGGGGAGCTGTTTTTT.

V gene TRBV19 combines with J gene TRBJ1-4; perhaps TRBD1 as D (6 bases). The germline gives CDR1 LNHDA, CDR2 SQIVND (reference sequence). Trimming stripped 1 base from V and 7 bases from J, with 16 bases between. The CDR3 runs to 16 residues. The CDR3 loop is CASSIASGDGREKLFF. The CDR3 bases are TGTGCCAGTAGTATAGCCTCAGGGGACGGCCGTGAAAAACTGTTTTTT.

This clone was detected once. The chain uses TRBV5-4 and TRBJ2-3; D gene uncertain. V was pared by 0 bases and J by 1 base, with 18 bases between. The V gene's germline CDR1 is SGHNT and CDR2 YYREEE (reference sequence). This CDR3 region has 18 residues. Here the CDR3 DNA reads TGTGCCAGCAGCTTGGGGGTTGGAGCGCCTCCCCGCACAGATACGCAGTATTTT. Residues: CASSLGVGAPPRTDTQYF. Full variable domain (remainder filled in from reference TRBV5-4 and TRBJ2-3): ETGVTQSPTHLIKTRGQQVTLRCSSQSGHNTVSWYQQALGQGPQFIFQYYREEENGRGNFPPRFSGLQFPNYSSELNVNALELDDSALYLCASSLGVGAPPRTDTQYFGPGTRLTVL.

The chain employs TRBV5-6 and TRBJ2-1; D call uncertain. The CDR3 totals 13 residues. V was cut by 4 bases and J by 4 bases, with 9 bases left in between. The germline V gene encodes CDR1 SGHDT and CDR2 YYEEEE. In DNA, the CDR3 is TGTGCCAGCAGCCCCGTCCGATACAATGAGCAGTTCTTC. Translation: CASSPVRYNEQFF.

The CDR3 loop reads CSVEGGWGTYNEQFF. Written as DNA, the CDR3 is TGCAGCGTTGAAGGCGGGTGGGGGACCTACAATGAGCAGTTCTTC. V and J are TRBV29-1 and TRBJ2-1; D tentatively reads TRBD1 or TRBD2 (5 bases each). The CDR3 runs to 15 residues. CDR1 and CDR2 (germline): SQVTM, ANQGSEA. With 1 base removed from V and 2 bases from J, the gap between germline ends came to 12 bases.

Concerning this clone: One end of the junction varies from germline; a read error may be responsible. This chain joins TRBV20-1 and TRBJ1-1, with 8 bases identical to TRBD1. This CDR3 has 11 residues. Germline-derived CDR1 and CDR2 are DFQATT and SNEGSKA (reference sequence). The DNA for the CDR3 is TGCAGTGCTGATAGAGCAGGGGGCGAAATCTTT. Amino acid sequence: CSADRAGGEIF.

This clone was recorded only once. The rearrangement uses TRBV28 and TRBJ1-4, with TRBD1 identical over 9 bases. CDR1 and CDR2 (germline): MDHEN, SYDVKM. This CDR3 spans 16 amino acids. Trimming removed 8 bases from V and 6 bases from J; junction bases left unmatched: 13. The CDR3 coding sequence is TGTGCCAGCGTCTTACGGGTTGGGACAGGGTATGAAAAACTGTTTTTT. As protein: CASVLRVGTGYEKLFF.

Only a few counts were recorded for this clone. Sequence at one end of the junction differs from germline and may be a read error. V usage is TRBV28 and J usage is TRBJ2-7; 7 bases match TRBD1. Germline values: CDR1 MDHEN, CDR2 SYDVKM. This CDR3 is built from 16 residues. The DNA for the CDR3 is TGTGCCAGCAGTTTCTTCGGTGGCAGGACAGGCGTACGGATGCACTTC. It translates to CASSFFGGRTGVRMHF.

This clone was recorded a few times. The chain is built from TRBV28 and TRBJ1-5; maybe TRBD1 (6 bases). The V end was cut by 5 bases, the J end by 5 bases, with 10 bases between. CDR3 length: 13 amino acids. Germline V lookup: CDR1 MDHEN, CDR2 SYDVKM. CDR3 in DNA: TGTGCCAGCAGTCAGGGGATTGATCAGCCCCAGCATTTT. Translated, it gives CASSQGIDQPQHF.

This sequence joins TRBV4-1 and TRBJ2-7; perhaps TRBD2 as D (6 bases). This CDR3 is 18 amino acids long. V was trimmed by 0 bases and J by 1 base, leaving 19 bases between them. Germline CDR1 reads MGHRA; CDR2 reads YSYEKL. DNA for the CDR3: TGCGCCAGCAGCCAAGATAATAGTTTGGCAGGGAGGTCCTACGAGCAGTACTTC. Translating gives CASSQDNSLAGRSYEQYF.